The clone carrying this T cell receptor (beta chain) was picked up a small number of times. Antigen: not known. The entry originates in a study of cytomegalovirus exposure and HLA in healthy donors. Whole-study findings and limits: Evidence from a later analysis indicated that most CMV-associated TCR beta chains looked HLA-restricted. Later work found that TCR association rates differed between HLA loci; DRB1 had the most and HLA-C the fewest. The availability of immune exposure information extended only to CMV serostatus.

Trimming cost V 1 base and J 5 bases; bases outside gene matches: 2. This CDR3 is 15 amino acids long. Germline values: CDR1 SGHRS, CDR2 YFSETQ. The PCR was carried out with 60 Vbeta primers and 13 Jbeta primers. The table came from immunoSEQ multiplex PCR; TCRdb's copy has only in-frame clones and leaves some out. The sample holds approximately 160,000 clones, more than 60% seen once. Sequenced input: PBMCs. The chain has TRBV5-1 and TRBJ2-1; the match to TRBD2 covers 11 bases. This TCR was sampled from a male donor in good health and CMV-seronegative. DNA for the CDR3: TGCGCCAGCAGCTTGTTAGCGGGGGGGGACAATGAGCAGTTCTTC. It yields the protein CASSLLAGGDNEQFF.